A single T cell receptor (beta chain) is shown here with its context. At one boundary the junction diverges from the germline segment, which might be a read error. This sample is drawn from a study of identical twins. The CDR3 length is 14 residues. The germline V gene has CDR1 SGHTA and CDR2 FQGNSA. Each CDR3 protein gets one entry after TCRdb re-called the 5' RACE reads with MiXCR. The sample contains 1.5 million to 2 million distinct CDR3 sequences, more than 30% of which appear only once. This chain links TRBV7-2 with TRBJ2-7; possibly TRBD1 for D (7 bases). The source of this sequence is a newborn girl in good health. The sequenced sample consisted of cord blood. The CDR3 is CASGLAGQIYEQYF. CDR3 bases: TGTGCCAGCGGCTTGGCGGGACAGATCTACGAGCAGTACTTC.